The 15 T cell receptor beta chains listed next were all sequenced from one sample in a study of regulatory T cells in long-lasting Graves disease. Documented time point: newly diagnosed GD, antithyroid drugs for less than 3 months. TCR sequences were obtained from RNA taken from PBMCs. HTBI primers from iRepertoire and Arm-PCR of CDR3 regions yielded the TCR beta libraries. TCRdb recomputed calls from the multiplex PCR reads with MiXCR, one row per CDR3 protein. The table includes about 530,000 distinct CDR3 sequences, around 16% detected once. A further study also used this sample, focusing on T cells in Graves' hyperthyroidism and ophthalmopathy.

Sequences were derived from peripheral blood mononuclear cells (PBMCs), sampled at new diagnosis, from a patient treated with antithyroid drugs. The receptors originated from a middle-aged woman with Graves disease.

A few counts support this clonotype. V is TRBV19 and J is TRBJ1-5; D is perhaps TRBD1 (6 bases). Germline V gene data show CDR1 as LNHDA and CDR2 as SQIVND (reference sequence). The ends were cut back, 7 bases at V and 4 bases at J, with 11 bases in the middle. The CDR3 totals 13 residues. In nucleotides, the CDR3 is TGTGCCAGTACCACAGGACAGAATCAGCCCCAGCATTTT. Its translation: CASTTGQNQPQHF.

This clonotype was detected many times. The chain recombines TRBV3-1 with TRBJ1-1, with a weak D call TRBD1 (5 bases). The CDR3 sequence is 14 residues long. The V gene's germline CDR1 is LGHDT and CDR2 YNNKEL (reference sequence). V lost 4 bases, J lost 4 bases, and 13 bases lay in between. The CDR3 DNA follows: TGTGCCAGCAGCCCCCCCGGGGGAGTCACTGAAGCTTTCTTT. Protein sequence: CASSPPGGVTEAFF.

This clonotype was observed many times. The genes are TRBV12-3 or TRBV12-4 and TRBJ1-6; the D is unclear. The germline V and J ends were trimmed by 6 bases and 8 bases, with 8 bases remaining between them. The CDR3 runs to 12 residues. CDR3 amino acids: CASRGWDSPLHF. CDR3 coding DNA: TGTGCCAGCAGAGGTTGGGATTCACCCCTCCACTTT.

This clonotype was counted ten times or more. The V call is TRBV24-1, the J call TRBJ2-3; the match to TRBD1 covers 11 bases. The CDR3 spans 16 residues. Trimming took 4 bases from V and 3 from J; bases not matched to a gene: 5. Germline V CDR1 and CDR2: KGHDR, SFDVKD. CDR3 nucleotides: TGTGCCACCAGTGACCGTGGGACAGGGGGGACAGATACGCAGTATTTT. Its protein is CATSDRGTGGTDTQYF.

The chain is built from TRBV6-1 and TRBJ1-2; D is unresolved. CDR3 length: 13 amino acids. Per germline, CDR1 MNHNS and CDR2 SASEGT. V was clipped by 10 bases and J by 2 bases, with 14 bases between them. CDR3 region: CATTARPNYGYTF. CDR3 DNA: TGTGCCACCACCGCTAGGCCCAACTATGGCTACACCTTC.

This chain uses TRBV5-1 with TRBJ1-2, with a weak D call TRBD1 (5 bases). V was clipped by 4 bases and J by 6 bases, with 13 bases between them. CDR1 is SGHRS and CDR2 is YFSETQ in the germline V gene. This CDR3 has 13 amino acids. CDR3 residues: CASSVNIRDGYTF. The CDR3 nucleotides are TGCGCCAGCAGCGTAAACATCAGGGATGGCTACACCTTC.

This clonotype was observed a handful of times. This chain joins TRBV14 and TRBJ1-1, with no clear D. V shed 0 bases and J shed 4 bases, with 12 bases lying between them. CDR1 SGHDN and CDR2 FVKESK come from the germline V gene. The CDR3 runs to 15 residues. The CDR3: CASSQDRVVITEAFF. The CDR3 DNA sequence: TGTGCCAGCAGCCAAGATCGGGTGGTGATCACTGAAGCTTTCTTT.

In regard to this clonotype: Germline is not matched at one junction end, which may reflect a read error. The chain combines TRBV11-3 with TRBJ2-4, with no clear D. Per the germline V gene, CDR1 is SGHNT and CDR2 is YENEEA. The CDR3 runs 11 residues. This chain's CDR3 is CASSLAVGFGF. In DNA, the CDR3 is TGTGCCAGCAGCTTAGCGGTCGGATTCGGCTTC.

This clonotype has ten or more counts. The rearrangement links TRBV20-1 to TRBJ1-1; D uncertain. Trimming removed 4 bases at V and 10 bases at J, with 19 bases between. This CDR3 is 13 amino acids long. Per the germline V gene, CDR1 is DFQATT and CDR2 is SNEGSKA (reference sequence). The CDR3 DNA reads as TGCAGTGCTACGCCCCCGGCCGAATCGAGAGCTTTCTTT. This codes for CSATPPAESRAFF.

Ten or more counts support this clonotype. The chain is built from TRBV5-5 and TRBJ1-4, with a weak D call TRBD1 (6 bases). The V end lost 2 bases, the J end lost 7 bases, and 9 bases lay between the germline ends. Germline V gene data show CDR1 as SGHKS and CDR2 as YYEKEE (reference sequence). The CDR3 loop spans 13 amino acids. CDR3 sequence: CASSFTGSEKLFF. The CDR3, as DNA: TGTGCCAGCAGCTTTACAGGGAGTGAAAAACTGTTTTTT.

The chain has TRBV10-3 and TRBJ2-1; D might be TRBD2 (6 bases). From germline, CDR1 is ENHRY and CDR2 SYGVKD. Trimming cost V 4 bases and J 6 bases, with 16 bases left between them. The CDR3 runs to 15 residues. The CDR3 DNA reads TGTGCCATCAGTGTCTCCGGGGGAATGGGCAATGAGCAGTTCTTC. Translating it yields CAISVSGGMGNEQFF.

This chain uses TRBV7-3 with TRBJ2-2; 9 nucleotides agree with TRBD2. J lost 3 bases, V lost 2 bases, and 1 base had no gene match. Germline-derived CDR1 and CDR2 are SGHTA and FQGTGA. The CDR3 contains 15 residues. CDR3 sequence (DNA): TGTGCCAGCAGCTTATGGACTAGCGACACCGGGGAGCTGTTTTTT. As protein: CASSLWTSDTGELFF.

The chain recombines TRBV4-1 with TRBJ2-2; no clear D gene. Germline V gives CDR1 MGHRA, CDR2 YSYEKL. The V gene lost 4 bases and the J gene lost 6 bases, with 12 bases spanning the gap. The CDR3 contains 14 residues. The CDR3, as DNA: TGCGCCAGCAGCCGCCTTGTGTCAGCCGGGGAGCTGTTTTTT. It specifies CASSRLVSAGELFF.

V gene TRBV3-1 combines with J gene TRBJ2-1, with 7 bases that match TRBD2. V shed 3 bases, J shed 10 bases, and the junction held 3 bases outside the gene matches. This CDR3 region has 12 residues. The V gene's germline CDR1 is LGHDT and CDR2 YNNKEL (reference sequence). The CDR3 coding sequence is TGTGCCAGCAGCCACCCCGGGGGGGAGCAGTTCTTC. Encoded protein: CASSHPGGEQFF.

The chain recombines TRBV12-3 or TRBV12-4 with TRBJ2-3; perhaps D is TRBD1 or TRBD2 (6 bases each). The CDR3 loop spans 17 amino acids. Trimming removed 3 bases from V and 2 bases from J, with 18 bases in between. As DNA, the CDR3 is TGTGCCAGCAGTTTCGAGTCGGGGGCGTCCTTCACAGATACGCAGTATTTT. It specifies CASSFESGASFTDTQYF.